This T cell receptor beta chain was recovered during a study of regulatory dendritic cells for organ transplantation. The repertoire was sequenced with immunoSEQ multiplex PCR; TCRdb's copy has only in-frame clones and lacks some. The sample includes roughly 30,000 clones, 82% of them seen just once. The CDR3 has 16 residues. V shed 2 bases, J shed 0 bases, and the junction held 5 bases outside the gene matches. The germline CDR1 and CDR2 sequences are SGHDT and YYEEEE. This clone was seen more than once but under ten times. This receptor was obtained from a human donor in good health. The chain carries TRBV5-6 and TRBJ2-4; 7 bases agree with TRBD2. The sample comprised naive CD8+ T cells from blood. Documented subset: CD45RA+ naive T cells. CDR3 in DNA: TGTGCCAGCAGCTTTGTACCGGGGGGAGCCAAAAACATTCAGTACTTC. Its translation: CASSFVPGGAKNIQYF.